The 30 T cell receptor beta chains given below trace back to one sample, sequenced in a study of shared clonotypes between healthy human individuals (dated by TCRdb to 2019 to 2021). Library construction relied on the immunoSEQ multiplex PCR assay. Imported from immuneACCESS, the table was reduced by TCRdb to in-frame sequences with V and J called. These copies leave out some clones; in studies compared against another copy, an unresolved V gene accounts for under half, and the cause of the remainder is not known. The sample table shows 2 million to 2.5 million clones, and around 95% are seen once. The top ten clones comprise over 0.1% of the sample. The sequenced material came from naive CD4+ T cells sorted from blood. This sample's cell subset or site label indicates: CD45RA+ positively selected. The source of these receptors is a man between 18 and 35 years old in good health.

V and J are TRBV18 and TRBJ1-4; 8 positions match TRBD1. This CDR3 is 18 amino acids long. Germline V lookup: CDR1 KGHSH, CDR2 LQKENI. With 6 bases clipped from V and 0 bases from J, the junction kept 12 bases outside the gene matches. The CDR3 bases are TGTGCCAGCTCGCTTCGGACAGGGACAATTGCAACTAATGAAAAACTGTTTTTT. Translated, it gives CASSLRTGTIATNEKLFF.

This rearrangement joins TRBV2 to TRBJ1-5; weak D call: TRBD1 (6 bases). The V end lost 6 bases, the J end lost 3 bases, and 15 bases lay between the germline ends. The CDR3 contains 15 residues. Germline assignment: CDR1 SNHLY and CDR2 FYNNEI. The CDR3 here is CASRVRDNPNQPQHF. CDR3 DNA sequence: TGTGCCAGCAGAGTTCGGGACAATCCCAATCAGCCCCAGCATTTT.

Written as DNA, the CDR3 is TGTGCCAGCAGCAAATGGGGCGAGGCCGGGGAGCTGTTTTTT. It yields the protein CASSKWGEAGELFF. The V gene is TRBV21-1, the J gene TRBJ2-2; TRBD1 is the table's D call and was not checked against the DNA. TRBV21-1 is termed a pseudogene. This CDR3 has 14 amino acids.

The rearrangement links TRBV29-1 to TRBJ2-3; 9 nucleotides align to TRBD2. From germline, CDR1 is SQVTM and CDR2 ANQGSEA. Losses at the gene ends were 6 bases for V and 4 bases for J; bases not matched to a gene: 14. The CDR3 sequence is 16 residues long. The CDR3 coding sequence is TGCAGCGTGGTAGGGGGACTAGCAATAGGCTCAGATACGCAGTATTTT. It specifies CSVVGGLAIGSDTQYF.

In this sample, this clone turned up once. The gene calls are TRBV28 and TRBJ2-5; 11 positions match TRBD1. The CDR3 is 13 residues long. Germline CDR1 reads MDHEN; CDR2 reads SYDVKM. The V gene end was trimmed by 6 bases and the J gene end by 5 bases; junction bases not matched to a gene: 2. The CDR3 here is CASRGQGVETQYF. CDR3 sequence (DNA): TGTGCCAGCAGGGGACAGGGGGTTGAGACCCAGTACTTC.

The genes are TRBV18 and TRBJ2-7, with D possibly matching TRBD2 (6 bases). The CDR3 is 12 amino acids. V was trimmed by 8 bases and J by 5 bases, leaving 13 bases between them. The germline V gene has CDR1 KGHSH and CDR2 LQKENI. CDR3 loop: CASLSGGNEQYF. DNA for the CDR3: TGTGCCAGCCTTAGCGGCGGGAACGAGCAGTACTTC.

The chain combines TRBV23-1 with TRBJ2-7, with 9 positions matching TRBD1. TRBV23-1 is given ORF status, its function remaining uncertain. V shed 0 bases, J shed 2 bases, and the junction held 20 bases outside the gene matches. This CDR3 has 21 residues. Here the CDR3 DNA reads TGCGCCAGCAGTCAATCGTTAGTAGGACAGGGGTATGGCCGGGACCCCTACGAGCAGTACTTC. Translation gives CASSQSLVGQGYGRDPYEQYF.

This rearrangement joins TRBV10-3 to TRBJ2-7; TRBD1 matches 8 bases. The CDR3 is 13 amino acids. With V trimmed by 3 bases and J by 3 bases, 1 base remained unmatched. Germline lookup yields CDR1 ENHRY and CDR2 SYGVKD. DNA for the CDR3: TGTGCCATCAGTGACGGACAGGGCTACGAGCAGTACTTC. Translation: CAISDGQGYEQYF.

This chain joins TRBV5-1 and TRBJ2-7, with 9 bases matching TRBD2. The CDR3 runs 15 residues. CDR1 is SGHRS, CDR2 YFSETQ, per germline. Trimming cost V 3 bases and J 2 bases; bases outside gene matches: 6. CDR3: CASSSLAGITYEQYF. The CDR3 DNA is TGCGCCAGCAGCTCGCTAGCGGGAATAACCTACGAGCAGTACTTC.

This rearrangement joins TRBV7-2 to TRBJ2-1; D is perhaps TRBD1 (8 bases). Germline V gene sequence: CDR1 SGHTA, CDR2 FQGNSA. Trimming took 0 bases from V and 7 from J, leaving 13 bases between them. The CDR3 contains 15 residues. This CDR3 reads CASSLADRGGNEQFF. The CDR3 DNA reads as TGTGCCAGCAGCTTAGCCGACAGGGGAGGGAATGAGCAGTTCTTC.

V and J are TRBV2 and TRBJ1-1; 8 positions agree with TRBD1. CDR1 is SNHLY and CDR2 is FYNNEI in the germline V gene. Trimming at V came to 10 bases and at J to 1 base, leaving 2 bases not matched to a gene. This CDR3 has 12 amino acids. CDR3 protein: CATGQGNTEAFF. The CDR3 nucleotides are TGTGCCACAGGACAGGGGAACACTGAAGCTTTCTTT.

A note on this clone: This same CDR3 is encoded by further DNA sequences in the sample. The chain is built from TRBV18 and TRBJ1-1, with TRBD1 identical over 7 bases. The CDR3 is 12 residues long. Trimming at V came to 4 bases and at J to 5 bases, leaving 1 base not matched to a gene. The germline V gene has CDR1 KGHSH and CDR2 LQKENI. The chain's CDR3 is CASSLQGTEAFF. The CDR3 DNA is TGTGCCAGCTCACTACAGGGGACTGAAGCTTTCTTT. Full variable domain (missing parts from reference TRBV18 and TRBJ1-1): NAGVMQNPRHLVRRRGQEARLRCSPMKGHSHVYWYRQLPEEGLKFMVYLQKENIIDESGMPKERFSAEFPKEGPSILRIQQVVRGDSAAYFCASSLQGTEAFFGQGTRLTVV.

This chain links TRBV7-2 with TRBJ2-5; D remains ambiguous. The CDR3 totals 14 residues. CDR1 is SGHTA and CDR2 is FQGNSA in the germline V gene. Trimming left V 5 bases short and J 2 bases short, with 12 bases between. The chain's CDR3 is CASSPRNRQETQYF. The DNA of the CDR3 is TGTGCCAGCAGCCCCCGAAATAGACAAGAGACCCAGTACTTC. Variable domain in full (rest from reference TRBV7-2 and TRBJ2-5): GAGVSQSPSNKVTEKGKDVELRCDPISGHTALYWYRQSLGQGLEFLIYFQGNSAPDKSGLPSDRFSAERTGGSVSTLTIQRTQQEDSAVYLCASSPRNRQETQYFGPGTRLLVL.

J is TRBJ1-3 and V is TRBV28; D uncertain. V shed 6 bases and J shed 0 bases, with 9 bases lying between them. The CDR3 sequence is 14 residues long. Germline V gives CDR1 MDHEN, CDR2 SYDVKM. The CDR3 region has the DNA TGTGCCAGCAGAGAAGGGAGCTCTGGAAACACCATATATTTT. This sequence encodes CASREGSSGNTIYF.

V and J are TRBV30 and TRBJ2-3, with 10 bases lining up with TRBD2. This CDR3 comprises 18 residues. Per germline, CDR1 GTSNPN and CDR2 SVGIG (reference sequence). V trimming: 2 bases; J trimming: 2 bases; junction bases outside the gene matches: 13. CDR3 nucleotide sequence: TGTGCCTGGAGTAACCCCCTTTTTAGCGGGGGGAACACAGATACGCAGTATTTT. As protein: CAWSNPLFSGGNTDTQYF. Looking up the rest from reference TRBV30 and TRBJ2-3 gives the full variable domain: SQTIHQWPATLVQPVGSPLSLECTVEGTSNPNLYWYRQAAGRGLQLLFYSVGIGQISSEVPQNLSASRPQDRQFILSSKKLLLSDSGFYLCAWSNPLFSGGNTDTQYFGPGTRLTVL.

The CDR3 region has the DNA TGTGCCTGGAGTGCCTCCCTCCATGAGCAGTTCTTC. Its translation: CAWSASLHEQFF. V usage is TRBV30 and J usage is TRBJ2-1, with no clear D. Per the germline V gene, CDR1 is GTSNPN and CDR2 is SVGIG (reference sequence). Trimming removed 1 base at V and 8 bases at J, with 9 bases between. CDR3 length equals 12 residues.

J is TRBJ2-3 and V is TRBV5-1; D perhaps matches TRBD1 (6 bases). CDR1 is SGHRS and CDR2 is YFSETQ in the germline V gene. The length of the CDR3 is 16 residues. V lost 4 bases to trimming and J lost 1 base, with 16 bases between them. Here the CDR3 reads CASSLGNEGGTDTQYF. CDR3 coding DNA: TGCGCCAGCAGCCTCGGCAACGAGGGGGGCACAGATACGCAGTATTTT.

The chain uses TRBV25-1 and TRBJ2-1; TRBD2 matches at 12 bases. CDR3 length: 18 amino acids. The germline CDR1 and CDR2 sequences are MGHDK and SYGVNS. J gave up 2 bases and V 1 base, and 6 bases lay outside the gene matches. The CDR3 bases are TGTGCCAGCAGTGAATTAGCTAGCGGGAGGGCTGCCTACAATGAGCAGTTCTTC. Translating it yields CASSELASGRAAYNEQFF.

The V call is TRBV6-6, the J call TRBJ1-1; no clear D gene. The CDR3 sequence is 12 residues long. V was trimmed by 7 bases and J by 0 bases, leaving 6 bases between them. Per the germline V gene, CDR1 is MNHNY and CDR2 is SVGAGI (reference sequence). In nucleotides, the CDR3 is TGTGCCAGCAAAGCGGTGAACACTGAAGCTTTCTTT. This gives the protein CASKAVNTEAFF.

V is TRBV6-1 and J is TRBJ2-7; tentative D call: TRBD1 (6 bases). The CDR3 is 11 amino acids. CDR1 is MNHNS and CDR2 is SASEGT in the germline V gene. Trimming stripped 7 bases from V and 6 bases from J, with 10 bases between. The CDR3 sequence is CASTSGVEQYF. The DNA for the CDR3 is TGTGCCAGCACCTCAGGGGTCGAGCAGTACTTC.

This CDR3 is CASTTGTPSYEQYF. As DNA, the CDR3 is TGTGCCAGCACCACCGGGACACCCTCCTACGAGCAGTACTTC. The chain joins TRBV6-1 to TRBJ2-7; a possible D gene is TRBD1 (6 bases). V was cut by 7 bases and J by 0 bases, with 13 bases left in between. Germline CDR1 reads MNHNS; CDR2 reads SASEGT. This CDR3 spans 14 amino acids.

The rearrangement links TRBV7-9 to TRBJ1-1; possibly TRBD1 for D (6 bases). The CDR3 is made up of 13 amino acids. Germline V gene data show CDR1 as SEHNR and CDR2 as FQNEAQ (reference sequence). V dropped 1 base and J dropped 5 bases, with 8 bases sitting between them. The CDR3 loop is CASSLEQGTEAFF. The DNA for the CDR3 is TGTGCCAGCAGCTTAGAACAGGGAACTGAAGCTTTCTTT. Variable domain in full (rest from reference TRBV7-9 and TRBJ1-1): DTGVSQNPRHKITKRGQNVTFRCDPISEHNRLYWYRQTLGQGPEFLTYFQNEAQLEKSRLLSDRFSAERPKGSFSTLEIQRTEQGDSAMYLCASSLEQGTEAFFGQGTRLTVV.

The chain links TRBV6-5 to TRBJ2-3; no clear D gene. The V end was cut by 7 bases, the J end by 3 bases, with 8 bases between. The CDR3 spans 12 residues. Germline CDR1 reads MNHEY; CDR2 reads SVGAGI. The CDR3 reads CASTHGTDTQYF. The CDR3 nucleotides read TGTGCCAGCACCCACGGGACAGATACGCAGTATTTT.

The chain recombines TRBV25-1 with TRBJ2-3, with D hard to call. Looked up from germline, CDR1 is MGHDK and CDR2 is SYGVNS. This CDR3 has 13 amino acids. Trimming shortened V by 4 bases and J by 2 bases, and 7 bases separated the two germline ends. CDR3 region: CASSVTATDTQYF. The DNA of the CDR3 is TGTGCCAGCAGTGTGACGGCCACAGATACGCAGTATTTT.

The gene calls are TRBV18 and TRBJ2-5, with D tentatively TRBD2 (6 bases). CDR3 size: 15 residues. CDR1 is KGHSH and CDR2 is LQKENI in the germline V gene. Trimming took 3 bases from V and 1 from J, leaving 12 bases between them. The CDR3 nucleotides read TGTGCCAGCTCACCTCCTGGGGGGTTCCAAGAGACCCAGTACTTC. Amino acids: CASSPPGGFQETQYF.

The J gene is TRBJ2-7, the V gene TRBV5-1; tentatively, D is TRBD2 (6 bases). CDR1 and CDR2 from the germline V gene are SGHRS and YFSETQ. V lost 3 bases to trimming and J lost 6 bases, with 19 bases between them. The CDR3 spans 15 residues. CDR3 in DNA: TGCGCCAGCAGCTCGGGGGATAGAGGGAGCTCCGAGCAGTACTTC. Translated, it gives CASSSGDRGSSEQYF.

The J gene is TRBJ1-2, the V gene TRBV5-1; the match to TRBD1 covers 9 bases. The CDR3 spans 17 residues. The germline gives CDR1 SGHRS, CDR2 YFSETQ. The trim removed 4 bases at V and 6 bases at J, leaving 16 bases unmatched. The CDR3 is CASSPAGTGIGADGYTF. CDR3 DNA sequence: TGCGCCAGCAGCCCGGCCGGGACAGGGATAGGGGCCGATGGCTACACCTTC.

CDR3 sequence reads: CASSFLGQSNEKLFF. CDR3 nucleotide sequence: TGTGCCAGCAGCTTTTTAGGACAAAGTAATGAAAAACTGTTTTTT. This rearrangement joins TRBV7-8 to TRBJ1-4; D is possibly TRBD1 (5 bases). CDR1 SGHVS and CDR2 FQNEAQ come from the germline V gene. V dropped 3 bases and J dropped 4 bases, with 12 bases sitting between them. The CDR3 length is 15 residues.

The V gene is TRBV30, the J gene TRBJ1-2; D not certain. With 2 bases removed from V and 4 bases from J, the gap between germline ends came to 8 bases. CDR3 length: 12 residues. CDR1 is GTSNPN and CDR2 is SVGIG in the germline V gene (reference sequence). The CDR3 protein is CAWSSTPYGYTF. CDR3 sequence (DNA): TGTGCCTGGAGTTCCACCCCCTATGGCTACACCTTC.

Details on this clone: Other DNA sequences in the sample encode the same CDR3. The rearrangement uses TRBV4-1 and TRBJ1-3, with D hard to call. This CDR3 comprises 15 residues. The germline gives CDR1 MGHRA, CDR2 YSYEKL. Trimming removed 1 base from V and 0 bases from J, with 7 bases in between. The CDR3 protein is CASSQGSVSGNTIYF. The CDR3 nucleotides are TGCGCCAGCAGCCAAGGTAGCGTCTCTGGAAACACCATATATTTT.